A selection of T cell receptor beta chains follows, all from one sample in a study of blood T cell repertoires in COVID-19. Assay used: immunoSEQ multiplex PCR; TCRdb lists only in-frame clones, some missing. The sample lists a few hundred thousand clones, about 80% occurring once. Sequencing input: peripheral blood. These receptors all stem from a man at least 80 years old with acute or convalescent COVID-19. Both conserved end residues are part of each CDR3. A D gene is named only where the DNA matches it firmly. Where a row states a size, it is once, few, many or the class of an expanded clone; other rows omit it.

j_call: TRBJ2-1
d_call: NA
clone_size: NA
v_call: TRBV5-1
cdr3_aa: CASSLVSESYNEQFF
cdr3_nt: TGCGCCAGCAGCTTGGTTAGCGAGTCCTACAATGAGCAGTTCTTC

j_call: TRBJ2-3
d_call: NA
clone_size: NA
v_call: TRBV24-1
cdr3_aa: CATSDLGRGDTQYF
cdr3_nt: TGTGCCACCAGTGATTTAGGTAGGGGGGATACGCAGTATTTT

j_call: TRBJ1-1
d_call: NA
clone_size: few
v_call: TRBV18
cdr3_aa: CASSPRAGGEAFF
cdr3_nt: TGTGCCAGCTCACCCCGAGCGGGGGGTGAAGCTTTCTTT

j_call: TRBJ1-5
d_call: NA
clone_size: NA
v_call: TRBV4-1
cdr3_aa: CASSSWTGGYSNQPQHF
cdr3_nt: TGCGCCAGCAGCTCATGGACTGGCGGGTACAGCAATCAGCCCCAGCATTTT

j_call: TRBJ2-3
d_call: NA
clone_size: NA
v_call: TRBV21-1
cdr3_aa: CANIYRAATDTQYF
cdr3_nt: TGTGCCAACATATACAGGGCGGCGACAGATACGCAGTATTTT

j_call: TRBJ2-5
d_call: TRBD2
clone_size: NA
v_call: TRBV7-9
cdr3_aa: CASSLGGGRARETQYF
cdr3_nt: TGTGCCAGCAGCTTAGGAGGCGGGAGGGCCAGGGAGACCCAGTACTTC

j_call: TRBJ2-3
d_call: TRBD1
clone_size: NA
v_call: TRBV30
cdr3_aa: CAWSSPGQGATDTQYF
cdr3_nt: TGTGCCTGGAGTAGCCCCGGGCAGGGGGCAACAGATACGCAGTATTTT

j_call: TRBJ1-5
d_call: TRBD1
clone_size: NA
v_call: TRBV5-1
cdr3_aa: CASSWGQGGQPQHF
cdr3_nt: TGCGCCAGCAGCTGGGGACAGGGAGGCCAGCCCCAGCATTTT

j_call: TRBJ2-1
d_call: TRBD2
clone_size: NA
v_call: TRBV2
cdr3_aa: CASGVLAVYNEQFF
cdr3_nt: TGTGCCAGCGGGGTGCTAGCGGTCTACAATGAGCAGTTCTTC

j_call: TRBJ2-5
d_call: NA
clone_size: few
v_call: TRBV6-5
cdr3_aa: CASSPHRLSETQYF
cdr3_nt: TGTGCCAGCAGTCCCCACAGGTTGTCAGAGACCCAGTACTTC

j_call: TRBJ1-5
d_call: NA
clone_size: NA
v_call: TRBV2
cdr3_aa: CASSEATTNQPQHF
cdr3_nt: TGTGCCAGCAGTGAGGCTACGACAAATCAGCCCCAGCATTTT

j_call: TRBJ1-6
d_call: TRBD1
clone_size: NA
v_call: TRBV18
cdr3_aa: CASSPDRLASPLHF
cdr3_nt: TGTGCCAGCTCACCGGACAGGTTGGCTTCACCCCTCCACTTT

j_call: TRBJ2-7
d_call: TRBD1
clone_size: NA
v_call: TRBV5-6
cdr3_aa: CASIRWTGNEQYF
cdr3_nt: TGTGCCAGCATCCGATGGACAGGGAACGAGCAGTACTTC

j_call: TRBJ1-3
d_call: TRBD1
clone_size: NA
v_call: TRBV18
cdr3_aa: CASSPGQGVPYSGNTIYF
cdr3_nt: TGTGCCAGCTCACCGGGACAGGGGGTCCCGTACTCTGGAAACACCATATATTTT

j_call: TRBJ2-1
d_call: TRBD1
clone_size: NA
v_call: TRBV2
cdr3_aa: CASRPPGGWGYNEQFF
cdr3_nt: TGTGCCAGCAGGCCCCCAGGGGGTTGGGGCTACAATGAGCAGTTCTTC

j_call: TRBJ1-1
d_call: NA
clone_size: NA
v_call: TRBV3-1/TRBV3-2
cdr3_aa: CASSQERRNEAFF
cdr3_nt: TGTGCCAGCAGCCAAGAACGGCGGAATGAAGCTTTCTTT

j_call: TRBJ1-3
d_call: NA
clone_size: NA
v_call: TRBV6-5
cdr3_aa: CASSYGATGNTIYF
cdr3_nt: TGTGCCAGCAGTTACGGGGCCACTGGAAACACCATATATTTT

j_call: TRBJ1-6
d_call: TRBD1
clone_size: NA
v_call: TRBV18
cdr3_aa: CASSPLLTGGNSPLHF
cdr3_nt: TGTGCCAGCTCACCACTATTGACAGGGGGAAATTCACCCCTCCACTTT

j_call: TRBJ1-6
d_call: NA
clone_size: NA
v_call: TRBV21-1
cdr3_aa: CASSTWGEGENSPLHF
cdr3_nt: TGTGCCAGCAGCACATGGGGAGAAGGAGAAAATTCACCCCTCCACTTT

j_call: TRBJ2-1
d_call: TRBD2
clone_size: NA
v_call: TRBV7-8
cdr3_aa: CASTIGGAISGSAYNEQFF
cdr3_nt: TGTGCCAGCACCATCGGAGGGGCCATTAGCGGGAGCGCCTACAATGAGCAGTTCTTC

j_call: TRBJ1-4
d_call: NA
clone_size: NA
v_call: TRBV25-1
cdr3_aa: CASSVPQNEKLFF
cdr3_nt: TGTGCCAGCAGTGTACCGCAGAATGAAAAACTGTTTTTT

j_call: TRBJ2-7
d_call: TRBD2
clone_size: NA
v_call: TRBV27
cdr3_aa: CASSLFPSGGAQWYF
cdr3_nt: TGTGCCAGCAGTTTGTTCCCTAGCGGGGGGGCCCAGTGGTACTTC

j_call: TRBJ2-7
d_call: TRBD1
clone_size: NA
v_call: TRBV10-3
cdr3_aa: CAISVRDRVSYEQYF
cdr3_nt: TGTGCCATCAGTGTGCGGGACAGGGTCTCCTACGAGCAGTACTTC

j_call: TRBJ1-1
d_call: NA
clone_size: NA
v_call: TRBV18
cdr3_aa: CASSPRGRATEAFF
cdr3_nt: TGTGCCAGCTCACCAAGGGGCAGGGCCACTGAAGCTTTCTTT

j_call: TRBJ1-6
d_call: NA
clone_size: once
v_call: TRBV11-2
cdr3_aa: CASSLVGQTLHF
cdr3_nt: TGTGCCAGCAGCTTAGTCGGACAGACCCTCCACTTT

j_call: TRBJ2-7
d_call: TRBD2
clone_size: NA
v_call: TRBV7-8
cdr3_aa: CASSPSGLAGWNEQYF
cdr3_nt: TGTGCCAGCAGCCCGTCGGGACTAGCGGGGTGGAACGAGCAGTACTTC

j_call: TRBJ1-4
d_call: NA
clone_size: NA
v_call: TRBV3-1/TRBV3-2
cdr3_aa: CASRGEGGTNEKLFF
cdr3_nt: TGTGCCAGCAGAGGGGAGGGCGGAACTAATGAAAAACTGTTTTTT

j_call: TRBJ1-5
d_call: TRBD1
clone_size: NA
v_call: TRBV5-1
cdr3_aa: CASSPGTGGEPQHF
cdr3_nt: TGCGCCAGCAGCCCGGGGACAGGGGGCGAGCCCCAGCATTTT

j_call: TRBJ2-4
d_call: TRBD1
clone_size: many
v_call: TRBV6-5
cdr3_aa: CASRAGGVKNIQYF
cdr3_nt: TGTGCCAGCAGAGCAGGGGGTGTCAAAAACATTCAGTACTTC

j_call: TRBJ2-7
d_call: TRBD1
clone_size: NA
v_call: TRBV5-6
cdr3_aa: CASSLAGTVLYEQYF
cdr3_nt: TGTGCCAGCAGCTTGGCCGGGACAGTCCTCTACGAGCAGTACTTC

j_call: TRBJ1-5
d_call: NA
clone_size: NA
v_call: TRBV18
cdr3_aa: CASSPRLGSGQPQHF
cdr3_nt: TGTGCCAGCTCACCCCGACTCGGTTCGGGTCAGCCCCAGCATTTT

j_call: TRBJ1-1
d_call: TRBD1
clone_size: NA
v_call: TRBV28
cdr3_aa: CASSFKTGGKNTEAFF
cdr3_nt: TGTGCCAGCAGCTTTAAAACAGGGGGCAAGAACACTGAAGCTTTCTTT

j_call: TRBJ1-2
d_call: TRBD1
clone_size: NA
v_call: TRBV10-3
cdr3_aa: CAISKDRERSNYGYTF
cdr3_nt: TGTGCCATCAGTAAAGACAGGGAACGGTCTAACTATGGCTACACCTTC

j_call: TRBJ2-3
d_call: TRBD2
clone_size: NA
v_call: TRBV2
cdr3_aa: CASRTAGGVTDTQYF
cdr3_nt: TGTGCCAGCAGGACCGCGGGGGGGGTGACAGATACGCAGTATTTT

j_call: TRBJ2-1
d_call: TRBD2
clone_size: NA
v_call: TRBV18
cdr3_aa: CASSPPTSGRISEQFF
cdr3_nt: TGTGCCAGCTCACCTCCCACTAGCGGGAGGATCAGTGAGCAGTTCTTC

j_call: TRBJ1-2
d_call: NA
clone_size: NA
v_call: TRBV30
cdr3_aa: CAWSVDRLYGYTF
cdr3_nt: TGTGCCTGGAGTGTTGACAGACTCTATGGCTACACCTTC

j_call: TRBJ2-7
d_call: NA
clone_size: NA
v_call: TRBV7-9
cdr3_aa: CASSLARLRVQGDSYEQYF
cdr3_nt: TGTGCCAGCAGCTTAGCTCGGCTTCGGGTTCAGGGTGATTCCTACGAGCAGTACTTC

j_call: TRBJ2-5
d_call: TRBD2
clone_size: NA
v_call: TRBV6-2/TRBV6-3
cdr3_aa: CASSPWTSGTQETQYF
cdr3_nt: TGTGCCAGCAGCCCTTGGACTAGCGGGACCCAAGAGACCCAGTACTTC

j_call: TRBJ2-1
d_call: TRBD2
clone_size: NA
v_call: TRBV7-9
cdr3_aa: CASSSPGGGRGRSQFF
cdr3_nt: TGTGCCAGCAGCTCCCCCGGGGGGGGCAGGGGAAGATCGCAGTTCTTC

j_call: TRBJ2-3
d_call: NA
clone_size: once
v_call: TRBV13
cdr3_aa: CASSWGRAGLGTDTQYF
cdr3_nt: TGTGCCAGCAGTTGGGGACGGGCGGGACTGGGCACAGATACGCAGTATTTT

j_call: TRBJ2-3
d_call: NA
clone_size: NA
v_call: TRBV2
cdr3_aa: CASSPQTDTQYF
cdr3_nt: TGTGCCAGCAGTCCTCAGACAGATACGCAGTATTTT

j_call: TRBJ1-5
d_call: TRBD1
clone_size: NA
v_call: TRBV19
cdr3_aa: CASSIGRQGYQPQHF
cdr3_nt: TGTGCCAGTAGTATAGGGCGACAGGGGTACCAGCCCCAGCATTTT

j_call: TRBJ2-5
d_call: NA
clone_size: NA
v_call: TRBV27
cdr3_aa: CASSLSRRAGPSQETQYF
cdr3_nt: TGTGCCAGCAGTTTATCCCGGCGGGCGGGCCCGTCCCAAGAGACCCAGTACTTC

j_call: TRBJ2-7
d_call: TRBD1
clone_size: NA
v_call: TRBV5-6
cdr3_aa: CASSLPTGGEQYF
cdr3_nt: TGTGCCAGCAGCCTCCCGACAGGGGGCGAGCAGTACTTC

j_call: TRBJ2-1
d_call: TRBD1
clone_size: NA
v_call: TRBV6-2/TRBV6-3
cdr3_aa: CASSQQGQAGNEQFF
cdr3_nt: TGTGCCAGCAGTCAACAAGGACAGGCCGGGAATGAGCAGTTCTTC

j_call: TRBJ1-5
d_call: TRBD1
clone_size: NA
v_call: TRBV28
cdr3_aa: CASSPVGDSQQPQHF
cdr3_nt: TGTGCCAGCAGTCCCGTAGGGGACAGTCAACAGCCCCAGCATTTT

j_call: TRBJ2-3
d_call: TRBD1
clone_size: NA
v_call: TRBV6-5
cdr3_aa: CASSSQGAGGTDTQYF
cdr3_nt: TGTGCCAGCAGTTCACAGGGGGCAGGGGGTACAGATACGCAGTATTTT

j_call: TRBJ2-3
d_call: TRBD2
clone_size: once
v_call: TRBV5-5
cdr3_aa: CASSYRASGRSSSTDTQYF
cdr3_nt: TGTGCCAGCAGCTATAGGGCTAGCGGGAGGTCTTCTAGCACAGATACGCAGTATTTT

j_call: TRBJ2-7
d_call: TRBD1
clone_size: NA
v_call: TRBV6-6
cdr3_aa: CASRPGTGSSYEQYF
cdr3_nt: TGTGCCAGCAGGCCCGGGACAGGGTCGTCCTACGAGCAGTACTTC

j_call: TRBJ2-7
d_call: NA
clone_size: few
v_call: TRBV12-3/TRBV12-4
cdr3_aa: CASSLALGGKQYF
cdr3_nt: TGTGCCAGCAGTTTAGCGCTTGGGGGGAAGCAGTACTTC

j_call: TRBJ1-4
d_call: TRBD1
clone_size: NA
v_call: TRBV10-2
cdr3_aa: CASSERGPNEKLFF
cdr3_nt: TGCGCCAGCAGTGAGAGGGGGCCTAATGAAAAACTGTTTTTT